A single sample is the source of the 31 T cell receptor beta chains below, sequenced in a study of shared T cell receptors in the human thymus. This table comes from immunoSEQ multiplex PCR, and its TCRdb copy is limited to in-frame clones, with some not included. Seen here are hundreds of thousands of clones, about 90% observed once, and the top ten hold roughly 0.0086%. These same records also appear under a second study, on human thymus T cells.

The sequenced sample consisted of thymocytes. Every receptor here comes from a boy under three years old with a congenital heart defect.

This chain connects TRBV5-4 to TRBJ2-7; D may be TRBD2 (5 bases). The V and J ends lost 2 bases and 2 bases respectively, with 17 bases between them. This CDR3 has 16 amino acids. CDR1 is SGHNT, CDR2 YYREEE, per germline (reference sequence). CDR3 in DNA: TGTGCCAGCAGCTTAACTCTCGGACTGGAGGCCTACGAGCAGTACTTC. Translated: CASSLTLGLEAYEQYF. The variable domain in full, with the rest retrieved from reference TRBV5-4 and TRBJ2-7, is ETGVTQSPTHLIKTRGQQVTLRCSSQSGHNTVSWYQQALGQGPQFIFQYYREEENGRGNFPPRFSGLQFPNYSSELNVNALELDDSALYLCASSLTLGLEAYEQYFGPGTRLTVT.

DNA for the CDR3: TGTGCCAGCAGTGAAAGACCCAGCGGTACCCGAGGCTACGAGCAGTACTTC. This encodes CASSERPSGTRGYEQYF. The genes are TRBV2 and TRBJ2-7; maybe TRBD2 (5 bases). The V and J ends lost 2 bases and 3 bases respectively, with 20 bases between them. This CDR3 has 17 residues. In germline, CDR1 is SNHLY, CDR2 FYNNEI.

The J gene is TRBJ2-1, the V gene TRBV15, with a weak D call TRBD1 (6 bases). V gave up 3 bases and J gave up 0 bases, with 15 bases separating them. Germline V gene data show CDR1 as LNHNV and CDR2 as YYDKDF (reference sequence). The length of the CDR3 is 17 residues. The CDR3 nucleotides are TGTGCCACCAGCAGGGCTACCGGGACATTCTCCTACAATGAGCAGTTCTTC. Amino acids: CATSRATGTFSYNEQFF.

The V and J genes are TRBV9 and TRBJ2-2; a weak D match, TRBD2 (7 bases). The CDR3 is made up of 15 amino acids. Trimming stripped 0 bases from V and 4 bases from J, with 10 bases between. Germline V lookup: CDR1 SGDLS, CDR2 YYNGEE. The chain's CDR3 is CASSVVGGPTGELFF. CDR3 in DNA: TGTGCCAGCAGCGTAGTGGGGGGGCCCACCGGGGAGCTGTTTTTT.

This clone came up a few times. The V gene is TRBV12-5, the J gene TRBJ1-4; D is unclear. The CDR3 contains 15 residues. Germline values: CDR1 LGHNT, CDR2 FRNRAP. V was cut by 5 bases and J by 7 bases, with 17 bases left in between. The CDR3 nucleotides read TGTGCTAGTGGTCCAACGGGAGAGGCAATTGAAAAACTGTTTTTT. Amino acid sequence: CASGPTGEAIEKLFF. Filled out from reference TRBV12-5 and TRBJ1-4, the complete variable domain reads DARVTQTPRHKVTEMGQEVTMRCQPILGHNTVFWYRQTMMQGLELLAYFRNRAPLDDSGMPKDRFSAEMPDATLATLKIQPSEPRDSAVYFCASGPTGEAIEKLFFGSGTQLSVL.

This clone appeared a single time. The rearrangement uses TRBV28 and TRBJ2-5; TRBD1 matches 10 bases. V dropped 6 bases and J dropped 2; count of bases not matched to a gene: 6. The germline V gene has CDR1 MDHEN and CDR2 SYDVKM. CDR3 length equals 15 residues. This chain's CDR3 is CASRPTGGRQETQYF. DNA of the CDR3: TGTGCCAGCAGACCGACAGGGGGCAGGCAAGAGACCCAGTACTTC.

This clone showed up just once. This sequence joins TRBV9 and TRBJ2-1, with D possibly matching TRBD2 (5 bases). The CDR3 has 18 amino acids. V dropped 0 bases and J dropped 7 bases, with 23 bases sitting between them. Germline V gene lookup returns CDR1 SGDLS and CDR2 YYNGEE. The CDR3 loop reads CASSVATGENNLKNEQFF. The DNA of the CDR3 is TGTGCCAGCAGCGTAGCTACCGGGGAAAATAACCTAAAGAATGAGCAGTTCTTC.

This chain joins TRBV28 and TRBJ2-7, with 8 bases matching TRBD2. V gave up 10 bases and J gave up 2 bases; unmatched junction bases: 10. The CDR3 contains 14 residues. Germline V lookup: CDR1 MDHEN, CDR2 SYDVKM. The CDR3 DNA reads TGTGCCACCGAATCGGGGGGGAGACCCTACGAGCAGTACTTC. Translated, it gives CATESGGRPYEQYF.

V usage is TRBV7-6 and J usage is TRBJ1-1, with unresolved D. V was cut by 5 bases and J by 0 bases, with 19 bases left in between. The CDR3 runs 17 residues. CDR1 is SGHVS, CDR2 FNYEAQ, per germline. CDR3 bases: TGTGCCAGCAGCCCCCGACGACTCGCCCTACTGAACACTGAAGCTTTCTTT. It encodes CASSPRRLALLNTEAFF.

The chain couples TRBV5-1 to TRBJ2-5; D ambiguous. Germline V gives CDR1 SGHRS, CDR2 YFSETQ. V dropped 4 bases and J dropped 4 bases, with 14 bases sitting between them. The CDR3 loop spans 14 amino acids. The CDR3 region is CASSEDRHPETQYF. The DNA for the CDR3 is TGCGCCAGCAGCGAAGACCGACACCCAGAGACCCAGTACTTC.

The rearrangement links TRBV10-3 to TRBJ2-5; D might be TRBD1 (6 bases). Per germline, CDR1 ENHRY and CDR2 SYGVKD. Trimming took off 11 bases at V and 4 bases at J, with 11 bases between the two ends. The CDR3 covers 11 residues. The CDR3 DNA sequence: TGTGCCGTAAGGGGGTCAGAGACCCAGTACTTC. This translates into CAVRGSETQYF.

The chain links TRBV18 to TRBJ1-2, with unresolved D. This CDR3 is built from 13 residues. V gave up 3 bases and J gave up 5 bases, with 10 bases separating them. Germline V CDR1 and CDR2: KGHSH, LQKENI. The CDR3 spells CASSPSIGYGYTF. The CDR3 nucleotides read TGTGCCAGCTCACCTAGCATAGGATATGGCTACACCTTC.

This clone was counted once. This rearrangement joins TRBV6-6 to TRBJ1-5; 9 bases are a match to TRBD1. From germline, CDR1 is MNHNY and CDR2 SVGAGI (reference sequence). Unmatched junction bases numbered 5, after V lost 8 bases and J lost 6 bases. CDR3 length: 13 residues. The CDR3 region is CASRDRAPQPQHF. The CDR3 coding sequence is TGTGCCAGCCGGGACAGGGCCCCTCAGCCCCAGCATTTT.

A word on this clone: The sample carries other DNA sequences with the same CDR3. The V call is TRBV28, the J call TRBJ2-7; D is uncertain. V was cut by 3 bases and J by 0 bases, with 6 bases left in between. The CDR3 consists of 13 residues. Germline lookup yields CDR1 MDHEN and CDR2 SYDVKM. The CDR3 is CASSFPSSYEQYF. As DNA, the CDR3 is TGTGCCAGCAGTTTCCCGAGCTCCTACGAGCAGTACTTC.

This chain connects TRBV14 to TRBJ2-7; maybe TRBD2 (5 bases). The CDR3 totals 16 residues. Trimming removed 0 bases at V and 3 bases at J, with 15 bases between. Looked up from germline, CDR1 is SGHDN and CDR2 is FVKESK. CDR3 protein: CASSQEVSGGNYEQYF. CDR3 DNA sequence: TGTGCCAGCAGCCAAGAGGTCTCAGGAGGAAACTACGAGCAGTACTTC.

This chain uses TRBV5-4 with TRBJ2-3; 8 bases align to TRBD2. V dropped 4 bases and J dropped 4; count of bases not matched to a gene: 8. The CDR3 runs to 15 residues. Germline assignment: CDR1 SGHNT and CDR2 YYREEE (reference sequence). In DNA form, the CDR3 reads TGTGCCAGCAGCCACACGGGGGGGCAGGCAGATACGCAGTATTTT. Amino acids: CASSHTGGQADTQYF.

Here the CDR3 DNA reads TGTGCCAGCCGACTAGCGGGAGAAGAGACCCAGTACTTC. Its translation: CASRLAGEETQYF. This chain links TRBV5-4 with TRBJ2-5; 12 bases agree with TRBD2. V trimming: 7 bases; J trimming: 3 bases; junction bases outside the gene matches: 1. Germline V gene sequence: CDR1 SGHNT, CDR2 YYREEE (reference sequence). The CDR3 is made up of 13 amino acids.

The gene calls are TRBV5-1 and TRBJ1-2; TRBD1 agrees at 9 bases. The CDR3 loop spans 15 amino acids. The junction had 9 bases not matched to a gene; V was cut back by 3 bases and J by 6 bases. The germline gives CDR1 SGHRS, CDR2 YFSETQ. CDR3 bases: TGCGCCAGCAGCTCAAATAATACAGGGGGCGATGGCTACACCTTC. This encodes CASSSNNTGGDGYTF. Looking up the rest from reference TRBV5-1 and TRBJ1-2 gives the full variable domain: KAGVTQTPRYLIKTRGQQVTLSCSPISGHRSVSWYQQTPGQGLQFLFEYFSETQRNKGNFPGRFSGRQFSNSRSEMNVSTLELGDSALYLCASSSNNTGGDGYTFGSGTRLTVV.

The chain recombines TRBV5-6 with TRBJ1-3; possible D gene TRBD1, 6 bases. The CDR3 sequence is 18 residues long. In germline, CDR1 is SGHDT, CDR2 YYEEEE. V was clipped by 4 bases and J by 0 bases, with 20 bases between them. The CDR3 loop reads CASSPYGTGPLSGNTIYF. The DNA of the CDR3 is TGTGCCAGCAGCCCGTACGGTACAGGGCCCCTCTCTGGAAACACCATATATTTT. Full variable domain (outside the CDR3, taken from reference TRBV5-6 and TRBJ1-3): DAGVTQSPTHLIKTRGQQVTLRCSPKSGHDTVSWYQQALGQGPQFIFQYYEEEERQRGNFPDRFSGHQFPNYSSELNVNALLLGDSALYLCASSPYGTGPLSGNTIYFGEGSWLTVV.

J is TRBJ2-1 and V is TRBV5-5; 11 nucleotides align to TRBD2. Germline loops: CDR1 SGHKS, CDR2 YYEKEE (reference sequence). J gave up 8 bases and V 4 bases, and 5 bases lay outside the gene matches. The CDR3 totals 14 residues. The CDR3 loop reads CASSHSGRVYEQFF. CDR3 sequence (DNA): TGTGCCAGCAGCCATAGCGGGAGGGTCTATGAGCAGTTCTTC.

This sequence joins TRBV4-1 and TRBJ2-5; 9 bases align to TRBD2. V lost 3 bases to trimming and J lost 2 bases; unmatched junction nucleotides: 7. This CDR3 is 16 amino acids long. Germline V CDR1 and CDR2: MGHRA, YSYEKL. CDR3 sequence: CASSQEGAGGQETQYF. CDR3 nucleotide sequence: TGCGCCAGCAGCCAGGAGGGTGCGGGGGGGCAAGAGACCCAGTACTTC.

The gene calls are TRBV11-1 and TRBJ2-1; 13 bases align to TRBD2. Germline V gives CDR1 SGHAT, CDR2 FQDESV (reference sequence). There are 16 residues in the CDR3. V was pared by 5 bases and J by 8 bases, with 9 bases of the junction left unmatched. CDR3: CASSQPLAGGNDEQFF. CDR3 nucleotide sequence: TGTGCCAGCAGCCAGCCACTAGCGGGGGGGAATGATGAGCAGTTCTTC.

CDR3 nucleotide sequence: TGTGCCAGCAGGCCGACAGGGAAGGTCGTCGGAAAACTGTTTTTT. Encoded protein: CASRPTGKVVGKLFF. This chain links TRBV4-2 with TRBJ1-4, with TRBD1 identical over 7 bases. Trimming at V came to 6 bases and at J to 10 bases, leaving 14 bases not matched to a gene. The V gene's germline CDR1 is LGHNA and CDR2 YNFKEQ. CDR3 length: 15 amino acids.

The rearrangement uses TRBV5-6 and TRBJ2-7; no firm D call. There are 16 residues in the CDR3. V lost 2 bases and J 1 base, leaving 16 bases between the germline ends. Germline loops: CDR1 SGHDT, CDR2 YYEEEE. As DNA, the CDR3 is TGTGCCAGCAGCTTCCCCTCAGGTGATGGGTCCTACGAGCAGTACTTC. Encoded protein: CASSFPSGDGSYEQYF.

The rearrangement links TRBV13 to TRBJ2-7, with 14 bases fitting TRBD2. The CDR3 runs to 15 residues. The trim removed 4 bases at V and 7 bases at J, leaving 6 bases unmatched. The germline V gene has CDR1 PRHDT and CDR2 FYEKMQ (reference sequence). The DNA of the CDR3 is TGTGCCAGCAGCTACCGACTAGCGGGAGGGGGGGAGCAGTACTTC. It translates to CASSYRLAGGGEQYF.

In its sample, this clone was seen once. The chain carries TRBV28 and TRBJ1-1, with D hard to call. The CDR3 extends over 14 amino acids. From germline, CDR1 is MDHEN and CDR2 SYDVKM. The V end lost 7 bases, the J end lost 0 bases, and 12 bases lay between the germline ends. The CDR3: CASNSQFMNTEAFF. CDR3 bases: TGTGCCAGCAATTCCCAGTTCATGAACACTGAAGCTTTCTTT.

In this sample, this clone turned up once. This rearrangement joins TRBV9 to TRBJ2-3; TRBD2 matches 12 bases. With V trimmed by 4 bases and J by 7 bases, 4 bases remained unmatched. The CDR3 loop spans 14 amino acids. Germline CDR1 SGDLS, CDR2 YYNGEE. The CDR3 loop is CASSPTSGRYTQYF. As DNA, the CDR3 is TGTGCCAGCAGCCCGACTAGCGGGAGATATACGCAGTATTTT.

The sample holds one count of this clone. The rearrangement uses TRBV5-6 and TRBJ2-1; 11 bases fit TRBD2. Germline V gives CDR1 SGHDT, CDR2 YYEEEE. The CDR3 spans 15 residues. V was pared by 3 bases and J by 7 bases, with 6 bases of the junction left unmatched. The CDR3 is CASSSPGLAANEQFF. As DNA, the CDR3 is TGTGCCAGCAGCTCCCCGGGACTAGCGGCTAATGAGCAGTTCTTC.

A remark on this clone: Within the sample, other DNA sequences also encode this same CDR3. The chain couples TRBV13 to TRBJ1-1, with 9 bases aligning to TRBD1. J was trimmed by 1 base and V by 5 bases; bases with no gene match: 2. The CDR3 has 14 amino acids. Per germline, CDR1 PRHDT and CDR2 FYEKMQ (reference sequence). CDR3: CASSLGQGNTEAFF. Here the CDR3 DNA reads TGTGCCAGCAGCCTGGGACAGGGGAACACTGAAGCTTTCTTT.

In this sample, this clone turned up a few times. The chain joins TRBV6-5 to TRBJ2-7; TRBD1 is a possible D gene (6 bases). Germline CDR1 reads MNHEY; CDR2 reads SVGAGI. This CDR3 contains 15 residues. V was pared by 6 bases and J by 3 bases, with 18 bases between. The CDR3 is CASSTTPNRDYEQYF. The CDR3 nucleotides read TGTGCCAGCAGCACGACCCCTAACAGGGACTACGAGCAGTACTTC.

The V call is TRBV28, the J call TRBJ2-5; D is possibly TRBD2 (7 bases). The germline gives CDR1 MDHEN, CDR2 SYDVKM. The CDR3 covers 15 residues. V was clipped by 5 bases and J by 7 bases, with 20 bases between them. Here the CDR3 reads CASSEGGGWVSTQYF. For the CDR3, the DNA is TGTGCCAGCAGTGAGGGGGGGGGCTGGGTATCGACCCAGTACTTC.